The rows below give T cell receptor beta chains drawn from one sample of a study of cytomegalovirus exposure and HLA in healthy donors. Method: immunoSEQ multiplex PCR; TCRdb's copy keeps in-frame clones and lacks some. The data hold under 250,000 clones, with about 81% observed a single time. Sequenced input: PBMCs. Receptors originate from a woman in her 30s in good health and CMV-seronegative. Each CDR3 is given with its conserved first and last residue. Each record gives: V gene, clone size, D gene, J gene, CDR3 DNA, CDR3 protein. D genes are given only for firm matches. Clone size appears in some rows only: once, few, many, or a class for an expanded clone.

>TRBV4-1|NA|NA|TRBJ1-6
TGCGCCAGCAGCCAAGATCTGGCACAGGATAATTCACCCCTCCACTTT
CASSQDLAQDNSPLHF
>TRBV6-4|NA|NA|TRBJ2-3
TGTGCCAGCAGTGACTCGAACGAACTTACGCAGTATTTT
CASSDSNELTQYF
>TRBV7-9|NA|TRBD1|TRBJ1-1
TGTGCCAGCAGCTCTTGGACAGGGGTGAACACTGAAGCTTTCTTT
CASSSWTGVNTEAFF
>TRBV19|NA|TRBD1|TRBJ1-4
TGTGCCAGAGGGGCCCCCGCCGGGACAGGGGGTGAAAAACTGTTTTTT
CARGAPAGTGGEKLFF
>TRBV5-4|NA|NA|TRBJ1-6
TGTGTCCTGGTTGTGGGTCGGGGATCACCCCTCCACTTT
CVLVVGRGSPLHF
>TRBV5-1|few|TRBD1|TRBJ2-7
TGCGCCAGCAGCTTACTAGGACAGGTCTCCTACGAGCAGTACTTC
CASSLLGQVSYEQYF
>TRBV18|NA|NA|TRBJ2-1
TGTGCCAGCTCACTATCGTACAATGAGCAGTTCTTC
CASSLSYNEQFF
>TRBV6-6|NA|NA|TRBJ1-2
TGTGCCAGCAGCGAATCAGACAGAAATGGCTACACCTTC
CASSESDRNGYTF
>TRBV5-1|few|NA|TRBJ1-2
TGCGCCAGCAGCTTGGCCACGGGGGACTATGGCTACACCTTC
CASSLATGDYGYTF
>TRBV19|NA|NA|TRBJ1-5
TGTGCCAGTAGTATCACAGGGTCCGCCCATCAGCCCCAGCATTTT
CASSITGSAHQPQHF
>TRBV9|NA|NA|TRBJ1-2
TGTGCCAGCAGCGAGTTAGGGGCAGCATCCCTTTCTAACTATGGCTACACCTTC
CASSELGAASLSNYGYTF
>TRBV18|NA|TRBD2|TRBJ2-7
TGTGCCAGCTCAGACTTAGCGGGAGGGCTGGACGAGCAGTACTTC
CASSDLAGGLDEQYF
>TRBV6-5|few|NA|TRBJ1-1
TGTGCCAGCAGTTACTCGAACAGTGGATTCACTGAAGCTTTCTTT
CASSYSNSGFTEAFF
>TRBV2|few|TRBD2|TRBJ2-1
TGTGCCAGCAGTGAAAGGACTAGCGGTTACAATGAGCAGTTCTTC
CASSERTSGYNEQFF
>TRBV5-6|NA|TRBD2|TRBJ2-7
TGTGCCAGCAGCTTTAGCGGGAGGAGTTACGAGCAGTACTTC
CASSFSGRSYEQYF
>TRBV6-5|NA|NA|TRBJ2-3
TGTGCCAGCAGTTACTCGGTCGGGGTCGCAGATACGCAGTATTTT
CASSYSVGVADTQYF
>TRBV4-1|NA|NA|TRBJ2-7
TGCGCCAGCAGCCACCCCCTCGATAGCTACGAGCAGTACTTC
CASSHPLDSYEQYF
>TRBV6-6|NA|TRBD2|TRBJ2-1
TGTGCCAGCAGTTCCACTCGCGGGAGGGGCAATGAGCAGTTCTTC
CASSSTRGRGNEQFF
>TRBV30|NA|TRBD1|TRBJ1-1
TGTGCCTGGGAGGACAGGGCGGGAACTGAAGCTTTCTTT
CAWEDRAGTEAFF
>TRBV30|NA|NA|TRBJ1-2
TGTGCCTGGAGTAAGGCACCCGGGGACTACTATGGCTACACCTTC
CAWSKAPGDYYGYTF
>TRBV4-2|NA|NA|TRBJ1-2
TGTGCCAGCAGCCAAGAGAGCGACAGGCTCGGGTATGGTGGCTACACCTTC
CASSQESDRLGYGGYTF
>TRBV27|NA|TRBD1|TRBJ2-1
TGTGCCAGCAGTTTAACAGGGGTCCGCAATGAGCAGTTCTTC
CASSLTGVRNEQFF